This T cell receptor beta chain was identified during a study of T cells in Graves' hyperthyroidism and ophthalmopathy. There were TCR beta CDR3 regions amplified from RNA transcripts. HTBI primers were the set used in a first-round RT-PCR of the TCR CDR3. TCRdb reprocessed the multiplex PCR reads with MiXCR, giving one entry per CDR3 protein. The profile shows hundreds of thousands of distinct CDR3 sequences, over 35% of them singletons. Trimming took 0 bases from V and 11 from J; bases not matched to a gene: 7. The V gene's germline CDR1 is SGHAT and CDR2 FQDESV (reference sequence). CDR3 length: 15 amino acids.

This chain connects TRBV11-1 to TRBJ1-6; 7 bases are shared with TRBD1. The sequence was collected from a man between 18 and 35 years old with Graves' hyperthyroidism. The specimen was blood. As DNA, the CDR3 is TGTGCCAGCAGCTTAGCAGAAGGGGGCACGGCACCCCTCCACTTT. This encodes CASSLAEGGTAPLHF.